This passage covers 10 T cell receptor beta chains from one sample sequenced in a study of blood T cell repertoires in COVID-19. TCRdb's table, derived via immunoSEQ multiplex PCR, lists solely in-frame clones and lacks some. The table has some 150,000 clones, around 83% seen once. Sequenced material: peripheral blood. All receptors come from a woman aged 55-70 years with acute or convalescent COVID-19.

V usage is TRBV7-2 and J usage is TRBJ2-7, with 8 positions matching TRBD2. Germline values: CDR1 SGHTA, CDR2 FQGNSA. The CDR3 extends over 16 amino acids. With V trimmed by 3 bases and J by 7 bases, 14 bases remained unmatched. The chain's CDR3 is CASSFRSSGAPWEQYF. The CDR3 region has the DNA TGTGCCAGCAGCTTCCGGAGTAGCGGGGCACCCTGGGAGCAGTACTTC.

This chain uses TRBV7-6 with TRBJ1-2, with 11 bases aligning to TRBD1. The CDR3 length is 16 residues. J was trimmed by 1 base and V by 5 bases; bases with no gene match: 6. The germline gives CDR1 SGHVS, CDR2 FNYEAQ. Here the CDR3 DNA reads TGTGCCAGCAGCCACGGACAGGGGGCTTATAACTATGGCTACACCTTC. Its protein is CASSHGQGAYNYGYTF.

The chain recombines TRBV4-1 with TRBJ2-7; D is possibly TRBD2 (5 bases). Trimming removed 5 bases from V and 0 bases from J, with 8 bases in between. CDR3 size: 13 residues. CDR1 MGHRA and CDR2 YSYEKL come from the germline V gene. The CDR3 DNA sequence: TGCGCCAGCAGCGAGGGTTTCTCCTACGAGCAGTACTTC. Translating it yields CASSEGFSYEQYF.

The genes are TRBV20-1 and TRBJ2-1; 10 bases align to TRBD1. The junction had 15 bases not matched to a gene; V was cut back by 3 bases and J by 1 base. Germline V lookup: CDR1 DFQATT, CDR2 SNEGSKA (reference sequence). The CDR3 runs to 19 residues. The CDR3, as DNA: TGCAGTGCTAGTGAATTGAGACAGGGGGCGTTTGGGTCCTACAATGAGCAGTTCTTC. Residues: CSASELRQGAFGSYNEQFF.

The rearrangement links TRBV28 to TRBJ2-3; TRBD1 aligns across 8 bases. The germline gives CDR1 MDHEN, CDR2 SYDVKM. Losses at the gene ends were 3 bases for V and 2 bases for J; bases not matched to a gene: 4. The CDR3 is made up of 15 amino acids. DNA for the CDR3: TGTGCCAGCAGTTTCGCAGGGGGCCTCACAGATACGCAGTATTTT. It specifies CASSFAGGLTDTQYF.

The chain joins TRBV29-1 to TRBJ2-3; TRBD2 matches at 7 bases. V trimming: 2 bases; J trimming: 2 bases; junction bases outside the gene matches: 7. CDR1 is SQVTM and CDR2 is ANQGSEA in the germline V gene. The CDR3 is made up of 15 amino acids. Written as DNA, the CDR3 is TGCAGCGTTGAAACGAGCGGGGTGTTCACAGATACGCAGTATTTT. It is translated as CSVETSGVFTDTQYF.

The CDR3 DNA follows: TGTGCCAGTAAAAAGGACAGGGGCTACGAGCAGTACTTC. It is translated as CASKKDRGYEQYF. The rearrangement uses TRBV19 and TRBJ2-7; 9 bases fit TRBD1. Germline assignment: CDR1 LNHDA and CDR2 SQIVND (reference sequence). Unmatched junction bases numbered 4, after V lost 7 bases and J lost 3 bases. There are 13 residues in the CDR3.

V gene TRBV5-4 combines with J gene TRBJ1-3; D might be TRBD1 (5 bases). This CDR3 region has 15 residues. Per germline, CDR1 SGHNT and CDR2 YYREEE (reference sequence). V gave up 1 base and J gave up 3 bases, with 11 bases separating them. The CDR3 DNA reads TGTGCCAGCAGCTTGAGGGGTACAGGTGGAAACACCATATATTTT. Amino acids: CASSLRGTGGNTIYF.

The rearrangement joins TRBV10-3 to TRBJ1-1; TRBD1 might be the D (6 bases). From germline, CDR1 is ENHRY and CDR2 SYGVKD. Trimming took off 6 bases at V and 1 base at J, with 6 bases between the two ends. The CDR3 has 12 residues. CDR3 DNA: TGTGCCATCAGGACAGGGAACACTGAAGCTTTCTTT. Amino acids: CAIRTGNTEAFF.

V usage is TRBV20-1 and J usage is TRBJ2-2; tentative D call: TRBD1 (6 bases). Germline loops: CDR1 DFQATT, CDR2 SNEGSKA (reference sequence). With 7 bases removed from V and 5 bases from J, the gap between germline ends came to 11 bases. The CDR3 covers 12 residues. CDR3 coding DNA: TGCAGTGTTAGTCAGGGGACCGGGGAGCTGTTTTTT. This sequence encodes CSVSQGTGELFF.